A selection of T cell receptor beta chains follows, all from one sample in a study of T-cell memory formation after mild COVID-19. TCRdb passed the 5' RACE reads through MiXCR, listing each CDR3 protein once. The data show some 440,000 distinct CDR3 sequences, around 25% seen once. The sample was PBMCs or a T cell subset sorted from them (not recorded which). These receptors were taken from an adult woman who had mild COVID-19 (a few samples of this study predate the infection). Cell type and time point are not known. Each CDR3 is given with its conserved first and last residue.

j_gene | v_gene | CDR3aa
TRBJ2-3 | TRBV5-6 | CASSFESPDTQYF
TRBJ2-3 | TRBV7-9 | CASTLAGDTQYF
TRBJ1-1 | TRBV5-1 | CASSFTVFYTEAFF
TRBJ2-3 | TRBV7-9 | CASSLRGRTWGSTDTQYF
TRBJ1-3 | TRBV6-5 | CASSPKTGISGNTIYF
TRBJ2-2 | TRBV5-4 | CASSLEASLGFTGELFF
TRBJ1-2 | TRBV12-3/TRBV12-4 | CASSLRDYTF
TRBJ2-3 | TRBV5-1 | CASSLGGFRDTQYF
TRBJ2-7 | TRBV5-1 | CASSTTGPGYEQYF
TRBJ1-5 | TRBV9 | CASSVGTGSGQPQHF
TRBJ1-6 | TRBV15 | CATSRDGRNSPLHF
TRBJ2-1 | TRBV7-2 | CASSLRVSYNEQFF
TRBJ2-1 | TRBV5-1 | CASSLDAVTYNEQFF
TRBJ2-2 | TRBV19 | CASTQGNTGELFF
TRBJ1-1 | TRBV20-1 | CSAPLNLEAFF
TRBJ2-5 | TRBV24-1 | CATSDPAEGRETQYF
TRBJ2-5 | TRBV5-5 | CASSSSPTSARETQYF
TRBJ2-5 | TRBV7-6 | CASSPTTGWKETQYF
TRBJ1-3 | TRBV12-3/TRBV12-4 | CASSFYGDSGNTIYF
TRBJ1-2 | TRBV30 | CAWSWSQLGYGYTF
TRBJ1-1 | TRBV7-2 | CASSLGFGYMNTEAFF